This T cell receptor beta chain was identified in a study of T cell clonotyping in hematopoietic cell transplantation. Regarding the study as a whole: Graft donor and pretransplant recipient Inverse Simpson Index values predicted broader posttransplant TCR diversity.

Clones were sequenced by immunoSEQ multiplex PCR, and TCRdb holds only the in-frame ones, with some missing. The sample lists some 40,000 clones; around 94% were seen once. This clone is medium-sized. Antigen: not known. This CDR3 is 15 amino acids long. Germline loops: CDR1 GTSNPN, CDR2 SVGIG (reference sequence). V was clipped by 4 bases and J by 10 bases, with 20 bases between them. The chain links TRBV30 to TRBJ1-6, with D possibly being TRBD1 (6 bases). The TCR was taken from a woman between 50 and 59 years old in good health. Some clones in this sample may be carry-over from other donors' samples. Sequencing was done on a sample of peripheral blood mononuclear cells. The CDR3 reads CAWTLSTSQGSPLHF. The CDR3, as DNA: TGTGCCTGGACCCTTAGTACCTCCCAGGGGTCACCCCTCCACTTT.